The 2 T cell receptor beta chains given below trace back to one sample, sequenced in a study of cytomegalovirus exposure and HLA in healthy donors. Both 60 Vbeta primers and 13 Jbeta primers went into the PCR. Only in-frame clones appear in the TCRdb table, and some are missing; sequencing was by immunoSEQ multiplex PCR. The sample lists about 120,000 clones; approximately 15% were seen once. The sample consisted of PBMCs. All receptors derive from a woman between 18 and 29 years old in good health and CMV-seronegative.

The chain has TRBV10-3 and TRBJ2-1; a possible D gene is TRBD1 (6 bases). The ends were cut back, 0 bases at V and 6 bases at J, with 9 bases in the middle. Germline assignment: CDR1 ENHRY and CDR2 SYGVKD. CDR3 length equals 14 residues. The CDR3 DNA follows: TGTGCCATCAGTGAGTCTGGGACACCCAATGAGCAGTTCTTC. It encodes CAISESGTPNEQFF.

The chain is built from TRBV2 and TRBJ1-4, with TRBD1 matching 8 bases. Germline V gives CDR1 SNHLY, CDR2 FYNNEI. The CDR3 has 14 amino acids. V lost 6 bases and J lost 8; bases outside the gene matches: 8. The CDR3 bases are TGTGCCAGCAGGGCCAGGGGGCATGAAGAAAAACTGTTTTTT. Amino acids: CASRARGHEEKLFF.